This T cell receptor (beta chain) emerged from a study of STAT5B mutations in CD4+ large granular lymphocyte leukemia. Note on this clone: Its antigen is unknown.

Data came from immunoSEQ multiplex PCR; TCRdb stores just in-frame clones and leaves some out. The table records approximately 31,000 clones, about three quarters of them present only once. V shed 1 base and J 2 bases; nucleotides not matched to a gene: 8. Germline values: CDR1 SEHNR, CDR2 FQNEAQ (reference sequence). The CDR3 is made up of 18 amino acids. Study findings and constraints: TRBV06-family usage was enriched in top patient clones (8/27) versus controls (2/35).

The chain recombines TRBV7-9 with TRBJ2-5; 12 nucleotides match TRBD2. Sequencing used CD4+ T cells from blood buffy coats. The source is a human donor in good health. The CDR3 here is CASSLGTSGGPKQETQYF. DNA for the CDR3: TGTGCCAGCAGCTTAGGCACTAGCGGGGGGCCGAAGCAAGAGACCCAGTACTTC.